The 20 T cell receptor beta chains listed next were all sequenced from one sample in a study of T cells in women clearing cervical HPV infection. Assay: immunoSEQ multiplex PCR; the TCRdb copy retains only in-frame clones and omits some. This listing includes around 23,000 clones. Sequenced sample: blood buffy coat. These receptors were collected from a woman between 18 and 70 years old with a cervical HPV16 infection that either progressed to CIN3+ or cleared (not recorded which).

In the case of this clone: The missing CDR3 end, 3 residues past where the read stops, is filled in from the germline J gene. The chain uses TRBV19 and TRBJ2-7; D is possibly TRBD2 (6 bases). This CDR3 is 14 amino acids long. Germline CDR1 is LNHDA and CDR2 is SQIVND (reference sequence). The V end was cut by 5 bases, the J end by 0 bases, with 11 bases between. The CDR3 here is CASSQLADSYEQYF. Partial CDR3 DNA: TGTGCCAGTAGTCAACTAGCAGACTCCTACGAG.

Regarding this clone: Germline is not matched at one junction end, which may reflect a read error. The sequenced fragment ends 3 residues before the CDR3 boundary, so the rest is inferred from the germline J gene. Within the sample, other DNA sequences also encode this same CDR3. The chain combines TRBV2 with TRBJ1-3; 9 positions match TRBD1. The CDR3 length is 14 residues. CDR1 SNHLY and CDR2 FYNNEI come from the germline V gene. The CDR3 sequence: CATTRDREIDTIYF. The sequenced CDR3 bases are TGTGCCACTACCCGGGACAGGGAGATCGACACT.

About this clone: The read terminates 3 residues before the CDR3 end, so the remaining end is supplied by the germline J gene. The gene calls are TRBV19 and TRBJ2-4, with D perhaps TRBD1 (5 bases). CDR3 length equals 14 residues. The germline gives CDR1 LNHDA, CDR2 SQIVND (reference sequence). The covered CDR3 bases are TGTGCCAGTAGTATGGATAGGGGATTCTATGGT. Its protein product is CASSMDRGFYG. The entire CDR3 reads CASSMDRGFYGQYF.

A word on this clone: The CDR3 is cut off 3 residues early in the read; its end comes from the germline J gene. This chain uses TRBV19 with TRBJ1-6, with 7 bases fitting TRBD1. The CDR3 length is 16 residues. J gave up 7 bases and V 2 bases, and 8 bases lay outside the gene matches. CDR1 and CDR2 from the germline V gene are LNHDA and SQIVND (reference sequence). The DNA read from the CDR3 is TGTGCCAGTAGTATACGAGATTGGACAGGAAATTCACCC. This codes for CASSIRDWTGNSP. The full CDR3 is CASSIRDWTGNSPLHF.

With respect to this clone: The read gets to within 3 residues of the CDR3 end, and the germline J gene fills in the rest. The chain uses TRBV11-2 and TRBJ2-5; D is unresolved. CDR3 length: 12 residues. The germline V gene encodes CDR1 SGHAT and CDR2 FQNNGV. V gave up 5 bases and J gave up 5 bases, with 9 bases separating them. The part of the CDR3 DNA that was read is TGTGCCAGCAGCCGTAATGGCGAGACC. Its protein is CASSRNGET. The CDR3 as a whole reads CASSRNGETQYF.

Incomplete CDR3 DNA: TGCGCCAGCAGCTTGCGGGGGGGGAATGAAAAA. This sequence encodes CASSLRGGNEK. The whole CDR3 sequence is CASSLRGGNEKLFF. This chain connects TRBV5-1 to TRBJ1-4, with D possibly being TRBD1 (5 bases). Read data end 3 residues before the CDR3 end; the end is taken from the germline J gene. The CDR3 totals 14 residues. Trimming stripped 1 base from V and 5 bases from J, with 9 bases between. The germline CDR1 and CDR2 sequences are SGHRS and YFSETQ.

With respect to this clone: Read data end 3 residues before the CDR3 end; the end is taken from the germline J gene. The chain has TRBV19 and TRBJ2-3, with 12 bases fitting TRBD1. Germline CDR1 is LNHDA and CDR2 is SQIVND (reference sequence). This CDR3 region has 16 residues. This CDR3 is CASTGTGGRSNQPQYF. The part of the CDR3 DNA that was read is TGTGCCAGTACCGGGACAGGGGGCAGGAGCAATCAGCCG.

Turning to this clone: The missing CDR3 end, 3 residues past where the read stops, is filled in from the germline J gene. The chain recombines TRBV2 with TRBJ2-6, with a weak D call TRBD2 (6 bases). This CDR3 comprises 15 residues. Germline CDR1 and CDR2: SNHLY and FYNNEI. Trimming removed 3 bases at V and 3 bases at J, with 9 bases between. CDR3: CASSEGGRGANVLTF. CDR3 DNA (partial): TGTGCCAGCAGTGAGGGGGGTCGTGGGGCCAACGTC.

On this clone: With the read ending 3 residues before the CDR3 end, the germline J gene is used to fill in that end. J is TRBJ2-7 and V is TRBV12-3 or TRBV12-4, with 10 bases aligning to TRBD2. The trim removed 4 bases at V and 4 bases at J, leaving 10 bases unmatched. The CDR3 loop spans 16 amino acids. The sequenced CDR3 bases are TGTGCCAGCAGTTACCCCGGGACTAGCGAGATATACGAG. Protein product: CASSYPGTSEIYE. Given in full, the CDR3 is CASSYPGTSEIYEQYF.

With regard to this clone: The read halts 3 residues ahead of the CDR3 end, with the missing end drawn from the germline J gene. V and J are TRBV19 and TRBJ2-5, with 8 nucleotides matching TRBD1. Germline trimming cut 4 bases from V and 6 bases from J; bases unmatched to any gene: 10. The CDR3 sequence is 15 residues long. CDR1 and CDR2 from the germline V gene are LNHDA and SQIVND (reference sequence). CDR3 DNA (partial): TGTGCCAGTAGTACCATGCCGGGACAGGAGCAGACC. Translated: CASSTMPGQEQT. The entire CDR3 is CASSTMPGQEQTQYF.

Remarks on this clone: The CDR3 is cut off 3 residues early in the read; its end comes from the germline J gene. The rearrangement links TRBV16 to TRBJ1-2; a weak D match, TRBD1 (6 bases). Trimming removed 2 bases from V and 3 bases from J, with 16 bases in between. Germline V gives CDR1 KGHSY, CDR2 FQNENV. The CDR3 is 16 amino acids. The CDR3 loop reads CASSQQLMDRYYGYTF. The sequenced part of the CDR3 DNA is TGTGCCAGCAGCCAACAATTGATGGACAGATACTATGGC.

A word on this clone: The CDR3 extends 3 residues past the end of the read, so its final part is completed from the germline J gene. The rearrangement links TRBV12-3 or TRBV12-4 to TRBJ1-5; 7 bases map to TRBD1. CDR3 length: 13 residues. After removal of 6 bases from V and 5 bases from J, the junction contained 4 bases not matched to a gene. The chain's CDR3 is CASRRQGDQPQHF. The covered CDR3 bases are TGTGCCAGCAGGCGACAGGGAGATCAGCCC.

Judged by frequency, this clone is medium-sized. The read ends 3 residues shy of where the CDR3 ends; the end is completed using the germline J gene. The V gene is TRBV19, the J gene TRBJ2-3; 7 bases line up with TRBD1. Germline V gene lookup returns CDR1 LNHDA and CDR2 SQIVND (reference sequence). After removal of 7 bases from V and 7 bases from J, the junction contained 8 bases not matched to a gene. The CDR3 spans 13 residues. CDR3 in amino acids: CASNPGQFNTQYF. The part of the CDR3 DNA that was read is TGTGCCAGTAACCCGGGACAGTTCAATACG.

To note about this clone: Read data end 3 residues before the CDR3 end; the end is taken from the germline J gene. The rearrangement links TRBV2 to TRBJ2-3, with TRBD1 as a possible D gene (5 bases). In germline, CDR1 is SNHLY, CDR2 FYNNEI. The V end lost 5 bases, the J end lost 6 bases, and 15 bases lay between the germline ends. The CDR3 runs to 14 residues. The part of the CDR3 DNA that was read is TGTGCCAGCAGTTTTCTTCGCCCAGGGGATACG. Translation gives CASSFLRPGDT. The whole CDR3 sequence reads CASSFLRPGDTQYF.

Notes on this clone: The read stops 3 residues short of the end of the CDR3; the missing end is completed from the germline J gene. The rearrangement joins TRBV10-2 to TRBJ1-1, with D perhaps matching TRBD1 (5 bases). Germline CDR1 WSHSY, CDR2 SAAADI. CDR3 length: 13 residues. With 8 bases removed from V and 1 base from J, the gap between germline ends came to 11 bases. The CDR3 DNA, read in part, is TGCGCCAGCCATTTGGGGGGGAACACTGAA. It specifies CASHLGGNTE. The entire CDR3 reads CASHLGGNTEAFF.

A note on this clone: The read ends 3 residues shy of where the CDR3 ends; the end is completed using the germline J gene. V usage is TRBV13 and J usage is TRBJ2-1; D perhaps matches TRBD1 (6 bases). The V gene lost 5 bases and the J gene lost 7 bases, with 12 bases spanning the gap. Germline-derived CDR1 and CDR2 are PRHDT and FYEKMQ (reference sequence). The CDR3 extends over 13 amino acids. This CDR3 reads CASSQGSRNEQFF. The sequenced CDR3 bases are TGTGCCAGCAGCCAGGGGTCGAGGAATGAG. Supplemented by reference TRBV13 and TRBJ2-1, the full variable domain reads AAGVIQSPRHLIKEKRETATLKCYPIPRHDTVYWYQQGPGQDPQFLISFYEKMQSDKGSIPDRFSAQQFSDYHSELNMSSLELGDSALYFCASSQGSRNEQFFGPGTRLTVL.

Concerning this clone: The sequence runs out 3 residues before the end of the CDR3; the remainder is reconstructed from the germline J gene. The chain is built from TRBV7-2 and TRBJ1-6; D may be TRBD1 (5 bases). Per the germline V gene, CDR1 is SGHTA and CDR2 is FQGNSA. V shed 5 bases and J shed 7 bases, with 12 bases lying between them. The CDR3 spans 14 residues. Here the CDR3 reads CASSPLSGNSPLHF. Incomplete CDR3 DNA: TGTGCCAGCAGCCCCCTGTCAGGGAATTCACCC.

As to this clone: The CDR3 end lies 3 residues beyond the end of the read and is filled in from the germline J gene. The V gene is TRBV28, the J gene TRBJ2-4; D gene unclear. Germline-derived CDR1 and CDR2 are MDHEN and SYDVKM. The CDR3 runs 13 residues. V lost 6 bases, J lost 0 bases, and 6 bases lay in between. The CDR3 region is CASSLLAKNIQYF. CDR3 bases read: TGTGCCAGCAGCCTCCTAGCCAAAAACATT.

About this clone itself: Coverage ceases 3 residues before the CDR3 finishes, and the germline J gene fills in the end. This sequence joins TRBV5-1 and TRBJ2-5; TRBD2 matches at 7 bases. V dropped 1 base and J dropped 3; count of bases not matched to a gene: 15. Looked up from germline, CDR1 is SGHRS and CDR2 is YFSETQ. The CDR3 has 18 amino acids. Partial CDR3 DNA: TGCGCCAGCAGCTTGCCCCGCGGAGTTTCGCGGGAGAAAGAGACC. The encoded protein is CASSLPRGVSREKET. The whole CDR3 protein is CASSLPRGVSREKETQYF.

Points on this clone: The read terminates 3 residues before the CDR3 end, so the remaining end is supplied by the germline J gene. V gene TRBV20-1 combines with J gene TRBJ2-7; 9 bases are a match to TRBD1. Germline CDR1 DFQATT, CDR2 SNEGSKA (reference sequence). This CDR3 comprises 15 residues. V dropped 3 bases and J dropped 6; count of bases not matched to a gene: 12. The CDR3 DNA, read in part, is TGCAGTGCTAGTTCCCCGGGACAGGGAAGGCCCGAG. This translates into CSASSPGQGRPE. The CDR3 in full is CSASSPGQGRPEQYF.